Presented here are 11 T cell receptor beta chains from one specimen sequenced in a study of vaccination and CD4 T cells after COVID-19. For these receptors, no antigen is known. Sequencing of cultured CD4+ T cell DNA used the Oncomine TCR Beta short-read assay. TCRdb used MiXCR to reprocess the PCR reads, holding one entry per CDR3 protein. This table holds over 8,000 distinct CDR3 sequences, 50% to 65% found once. Indicated treatment: roughly 11-day PBMC culture with coronavirus spike peptide pools or control peptides (ViraFEST assay). The sequenced sample consisted of CD4+ T cells from blood, cultured in vitro. The receptors were gathered from a human donor who had recovered from COVID-19.

This clonotype has only a few counts. This chain links TRBV7-2 with TRBJ1-2; no clear D gene. Germline V gene lookup returns CDR1 SGHTA and CDR2 FQGNSA. The CDR3 runs to 13 residues. V was cut by 5 bases and J by 7 bases, with 14 bases left in between. The chain's CDR3 is CASSPPQRIGYTF. As DNA, the CDR3 is TGTGCCAGCAGCCCCCCACAAAGGATTGGCTACACCTTC. The whole variable domain, remainder taken from reference TRBV7-2 and TRBJ1-2, is GAGVSQSPSNKVTEKGKDVELRCDPISGHTALYWYRQSLGQGLEFLIYFQGNSAPDKSGLPSDRFSAERTGGSVSTLTIQRTQQEDSAVYLCASSPPQRIGYTFGSGTRLTVV.

The chain employs TRBV11-3 and TRBJ2-7, with D possibly being TRBD2 (6 bases). V was cut by 5 bases and J by 1 base, with 15 bases left in between. The CDR3 spans 15 residues. Germline V lookup: CDR1 SGHNT, CDR2 YENEEA. The CDR3 nucleotides read TGTGCCAGCAGCCTATCCTCCGGGGGTTCCTACGAGCAGTACTTC. This codes for CASSLSSGGSYEQYF.

The rearrangement joins TRBV18 to TRBJ2-2; D perhaps matches TRBD2 (6 bases). The germline gives CDR1 KGHSH, CDR2 LQKENI. V lost 4 bases and J 5 bases, leaving 14 bases between the germline ends. This CDR3 region has 15 residues. The CDR3, as DNA: TGTGCCAGCTCACTAGGGACTGAGAGGACCGGGGAGCTGTTTTTT. Protein: CASSLGTERTGELFF.

Sample share makes this clonotype large. The CDR3 loop is CAISETGQFTEAFF. The CDR3 coding sequence is TGTGCCATCAGTGAAACAGGGCAGTTCACTGAAGCTTTCTTT. The chain couples TRBV10-3 to TRBJ1-1; TRBD1 might be the D (6 bases). Germline V gene sequence: CDR1 ENHRY, CDR2 SYGVKD. The length of the CDR3 is 14 residues. The V and J ends lost 3 bases and 4 bases respectively, with 12 bases between them.

The chain is built from TRBV10-3 and TRBJ1-3; D remains unclear. The CDR3 totals 14 residues. The V gene's germline CDR1 is ENHRY and CDR2 SYGVKD. Between the trimmed V and J ends, which lost 7 bases and 3 bases, there was a span of 13 bases. CDR3: CAINEGLGGNTIYF. The CDR3 nucleotides read TGTGCCATCAACGAAGGACTGGGTGGAAACACCATATATTTT.

This clonotype has a handful of counts. The chain links TRBV20-1 to TRBJ1-5; 10 positions match TRBD1. The CDR3 is 14 amino acids. Trimming cost V 7 bases and J 9 bases; bases outside gene matches: 12. Germline values: CDR1 DFQATT, CDR2 SNEGSKA (reference sequence). As DNA, the CDR3 is TGCAGTGTTAGCATGACAGGGGGCCATCCGCCCCAGCATTTT. This codes for CSVSMTGGHPPQHF.

J is TRBJ1-3 and V is TRBV6-1, with a tentative D call TRBD1 (5 bases). This CDR3 has 14 residues. Germline V lookup: CDR1 MNHNS, CDR2 SASEGT. V was cut by 2 bases and J by 8 bases, with 13 bases left in between. The CDR3 loop reads CASSEQKSGDTIYF. The CDR3 nucleotides read TGTGCCAGCAGTGAACAAAAGTCGGGGGACACCATATATTTT.

The J gene is TRBJ2-5, the V gene TRBV3-1, with a weak D call TRBD1 (5 bases). Germline assignment: CDR1 LGHDT and CDR2 YNNKEL (reference sequence). The V end was cut by 4 bases, the J end by 0 bases, with 9 bases between. This CDR3 is 14 amino acids long. This CDR3 reads CASSPRQYQETQYF. The CDR3 bases are TGTGCCAGCAGCCCCCGACAGTACCAAGAGACCCAGTACTTC.

This rearrangement joins TRBV14 to TRBJ2-7; D ambiguous. In germline, CDR1 is SGHDN, CDR2 FVKESK. With 1 base removed from V and 4 bases from J, the gap between germline ends came to 8 bases. The CDR3 is 13 amino acids. The CDR3 region has the DNA TGTGCCAGCAGCCAAGTTCCAATATACGAGCAGTACTTC. This sequence encodes CASSQVPIYEQYF. The complete variable domain, with remaining parts taken from reference TRBV14 and TRBJ2-7, reads EAGVTQFPSHSVIEKGQTVTLRCDPISGHDNLYWYRRVMGKEIKFLLHFVKESKQDESGMPNNRFLAERTGGTYSTLKVQPAELEDSGVYFCASSQVPIYEQYFGPGTRLTVT.

V usage is TRBV6-4 and J usage is TRBJ1-2, with TRBD1 as a possible D gene (6 bases). V lost 3 bases and J lost 7, with 15 bases in between. Germline CDR1 is MRHNA and CDR2 is SNTAGT. The CDR3 is 14 residues long. In nucleotides, the CDR3 is TGTGCCAGCAGTGAGAGGGGGGCCTACGGTGGCTACACCTTC. Its protein is CASSERGAYGGYTF.

The J gene is TRBJ1-2, the V gene TRBV7-6, with D tentatively TRBD1 (6 bases). V lost 1 base and J lost 4, with 13 bases in between. The CDR3 contains 15 residues. Germline lookup yields CDR1 SGHVS and CDR2 FNYEAQ. The CDR3 DNA reads as TGTGCCAGCAGCTTAGGGGTGGGGGCTGCCTATGGCTACACCTTC. Protein sequence: CASSLGVGAAYGYTF.